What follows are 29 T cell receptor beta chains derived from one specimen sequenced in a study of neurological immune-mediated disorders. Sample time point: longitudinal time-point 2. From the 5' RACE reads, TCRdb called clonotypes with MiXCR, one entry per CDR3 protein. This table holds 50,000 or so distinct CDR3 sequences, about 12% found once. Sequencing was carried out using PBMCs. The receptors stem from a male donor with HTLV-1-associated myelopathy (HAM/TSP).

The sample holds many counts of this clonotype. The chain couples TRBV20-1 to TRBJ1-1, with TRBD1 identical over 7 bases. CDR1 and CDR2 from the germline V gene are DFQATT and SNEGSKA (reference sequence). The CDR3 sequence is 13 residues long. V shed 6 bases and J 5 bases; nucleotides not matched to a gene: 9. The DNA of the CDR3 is TGCAGTGCCGCTGGGACAGTGGGGACTGAAGCTTTCTTT. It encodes CSAAGTVGTEAFF.

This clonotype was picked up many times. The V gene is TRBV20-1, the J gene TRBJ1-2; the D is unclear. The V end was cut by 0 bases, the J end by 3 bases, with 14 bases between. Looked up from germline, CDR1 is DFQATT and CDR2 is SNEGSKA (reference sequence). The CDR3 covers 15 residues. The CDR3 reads CSARDTDGAYYGYTF. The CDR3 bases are TGCAGTGCTAGAGACACAGACGGAGCCTACTATGGCTACACCTTC.

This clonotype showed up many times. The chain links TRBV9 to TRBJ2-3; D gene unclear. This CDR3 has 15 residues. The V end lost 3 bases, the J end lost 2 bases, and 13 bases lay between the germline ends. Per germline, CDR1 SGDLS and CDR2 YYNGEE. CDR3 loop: CASSGLGRYTDTQYF. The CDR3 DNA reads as TGTGCCAGCAGCGGCCTGGGAAGATACACAGATACGCAGTATTTT.

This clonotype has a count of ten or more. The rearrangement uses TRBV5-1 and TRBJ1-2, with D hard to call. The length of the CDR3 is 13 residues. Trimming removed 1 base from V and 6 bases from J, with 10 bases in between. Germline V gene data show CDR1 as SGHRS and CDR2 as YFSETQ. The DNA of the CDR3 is TGCGCCAGCAGCTTGTCCCTCACGGATGGCTACACCTTC. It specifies CASSLSLTDGYTF.

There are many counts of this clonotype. In nucleotides, the CDR3 is TGCGCCAGCAGCTTCGGGACAGGGTCTAACGAGCAGTACTTC. Its protein is CASSFGTGSNEQYF. The chain carries TRBV5-1 and TRBJ2-7, with TRBD1 identical over 9 bases. Germline V gene data show CDR1 as SGHRS and CDR2 as YFSETQ. This CDR3 comprises 14 residues. The junction had 5 bases not matched to a gene; V was cut back by 2 bases and J by 5 bases. Full variable domain (outside the CDR3, taken from reference TRBV5-1 and TRBJ2-7): KAGVTQTPRYLIKTRGQQVTLSCSPISGHRSVSWYQQTPGQGLQFLFEYFSETQRNKGNFPGRFSGRQFSNSRSEMNVSTLELGDSALYLCASSFGTGSNEQYFGPGTRLTVT.

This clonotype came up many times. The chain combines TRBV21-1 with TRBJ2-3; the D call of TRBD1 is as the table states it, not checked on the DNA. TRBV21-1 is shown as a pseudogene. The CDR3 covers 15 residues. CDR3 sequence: CASSKLQGGTDTQYF. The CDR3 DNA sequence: TGTGCCAGCAGCAAGCTGCAGGGGGGGACAGATACGCAGTATTTT.

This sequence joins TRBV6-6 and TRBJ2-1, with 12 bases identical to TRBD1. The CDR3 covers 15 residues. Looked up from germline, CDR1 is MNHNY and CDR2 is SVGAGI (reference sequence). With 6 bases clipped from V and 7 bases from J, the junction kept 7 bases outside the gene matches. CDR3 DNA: TGTGCCAGCAGAGGGACAGGGGGCCGCGTTAATGAGCAGTTCTTC. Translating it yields CASRGTGGRVNEQFF.

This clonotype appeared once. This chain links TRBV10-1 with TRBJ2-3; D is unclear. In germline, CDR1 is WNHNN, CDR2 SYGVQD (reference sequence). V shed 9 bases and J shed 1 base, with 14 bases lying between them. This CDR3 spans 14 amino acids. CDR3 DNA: TGCGCCAGTGAGTCTGGAACCCGCACAGATACGCAGTATTTT. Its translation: CASESGTRTDTQYF.

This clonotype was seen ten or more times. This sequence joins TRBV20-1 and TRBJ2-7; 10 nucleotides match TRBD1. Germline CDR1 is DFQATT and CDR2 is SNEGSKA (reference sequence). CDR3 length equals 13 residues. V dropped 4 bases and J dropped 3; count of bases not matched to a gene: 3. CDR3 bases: TGCAGTGCTATGAGGGACAGGGGCTACGAGCAGTACTTC. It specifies CSAMRDRGYEQYF.

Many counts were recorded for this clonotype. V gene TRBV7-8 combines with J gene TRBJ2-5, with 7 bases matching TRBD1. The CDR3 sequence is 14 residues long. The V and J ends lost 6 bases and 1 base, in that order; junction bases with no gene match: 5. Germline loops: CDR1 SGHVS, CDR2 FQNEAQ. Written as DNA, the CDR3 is TGTGCCAGCAGAGCAAGGGACAGCCAAGAGACCCAGTACTTC. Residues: CASRARDSQETQYF.

In DNA form, the CDR3 reads TGTGCCAGCAGTTTAATAGCCCTAGTGGTGAACACTTGGGAGCTGTTTTTT. Its translation is CASSLIALVVNTWELFF. The chain employs TRBV12-3 or TRBV12-4 and TRBJ2-2; unclear D gene. The ends were cut back, 2 bases at V and 9 bases at J, with 22 bases in the middle. The CDR3 is 17 residues long.

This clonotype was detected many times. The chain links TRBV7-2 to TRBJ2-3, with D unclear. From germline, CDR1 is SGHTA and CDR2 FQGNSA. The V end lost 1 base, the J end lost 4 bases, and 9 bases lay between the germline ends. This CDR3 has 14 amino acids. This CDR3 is CASSLGAPPDTQYF. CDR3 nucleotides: TGTGCCAGCAGCTTAGGGGCCCCTCCAGATACGCAGTATTTT.

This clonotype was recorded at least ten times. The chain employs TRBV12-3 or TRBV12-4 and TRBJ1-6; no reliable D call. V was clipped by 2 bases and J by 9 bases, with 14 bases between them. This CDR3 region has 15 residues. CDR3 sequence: CASSLRVSGSSPLHF. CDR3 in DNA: TGTGCCAGCAGTTTACGGGTATCGGGTAGTTCACCCCTCCACTTT.

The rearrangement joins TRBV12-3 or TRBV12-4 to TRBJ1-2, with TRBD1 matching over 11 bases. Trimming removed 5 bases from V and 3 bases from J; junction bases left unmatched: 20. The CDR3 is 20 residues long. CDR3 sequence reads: CASSPSGMEIGTGGDYGYTF. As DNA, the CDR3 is TGTGCCAGCAGTCCCAGCGGGATGGAGATCGGGACAGGGGGGGACTATGGCTACACCTTC.

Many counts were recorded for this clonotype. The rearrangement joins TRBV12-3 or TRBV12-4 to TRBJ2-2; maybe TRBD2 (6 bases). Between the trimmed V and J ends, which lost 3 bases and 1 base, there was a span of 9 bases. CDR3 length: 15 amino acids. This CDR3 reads CASSFMGGNTGELFF. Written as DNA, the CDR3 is TGTGCCAGCAGTTTTATGGGGGGGAACACCGGGGAGCTGTTTTTT.

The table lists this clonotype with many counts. In DNA, the CDR3 is TGCGCCAGCAGCTCCAATCCACGGGGCGCCAAAAACATTCAGTACTTC. As protein: CASSSNPRGAKNIQYF. This chain uses TRBV5-1 with TRBJ2-4; D possibly matches TRBD1 or TRBD2 (5 bases each). This CDR3 spans 16 amino acids. Germline assignment: CDR1 SGHRS and CDR2 YFSETQ. V was pared by 3 bases and J by 1 base, with 14 bases between.

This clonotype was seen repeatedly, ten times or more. This CDR3 is CSARPIPGLAGRYEQYF. For the CDR3, the DNA is TGCAGTGCTAGACCTATCCCGGGACTAGCGGGAAGGTACGAGCAGTACTTC. The V call is TRBV20-1, the J call TRBJ2-7, with 13 positions matching TRBD2. The CDR3 has 17 residues. The V gene's germline CDR1 is DFQATT and CDR2 SNEGSKA (reference sequence). V was pared by 2 bases and J by 4 bases, with 11 bases of the junction left unmatched.

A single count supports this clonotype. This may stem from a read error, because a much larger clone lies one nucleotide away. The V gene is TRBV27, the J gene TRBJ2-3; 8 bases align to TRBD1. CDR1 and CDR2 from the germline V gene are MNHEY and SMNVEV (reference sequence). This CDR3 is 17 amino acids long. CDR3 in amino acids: CASSLSRGPSGADKQYF. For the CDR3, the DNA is TGTGCCAGCAGTTTATCCAGGGGGCCGTCCGGCGCAGATAAGCAGTATTTT.

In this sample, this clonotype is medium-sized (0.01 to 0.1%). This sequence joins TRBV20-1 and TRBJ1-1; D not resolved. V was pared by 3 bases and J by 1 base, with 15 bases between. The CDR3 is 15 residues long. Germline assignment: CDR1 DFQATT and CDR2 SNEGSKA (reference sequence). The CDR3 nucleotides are TGCAGTGCTAGCACACAGTTCAGGCCGAACACTGAAGCTTTCTTT. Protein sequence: CSASTQFRPNTEAFF.

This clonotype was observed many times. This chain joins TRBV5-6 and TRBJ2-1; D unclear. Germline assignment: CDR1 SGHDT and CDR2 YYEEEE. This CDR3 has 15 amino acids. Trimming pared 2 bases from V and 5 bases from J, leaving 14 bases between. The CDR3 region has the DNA TGTGCCAGCAGCTTAGCACGAGCTATCCACAATGAGCAGTTCTTC. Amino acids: CASSLARAIHNEQFF. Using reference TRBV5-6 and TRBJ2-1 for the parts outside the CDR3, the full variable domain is DAGVTQSPTHLIKTRGQQVTLRCSPKSGHDTVSWYQQALGQGPQFIFQYYEEEERQRGNFPDRFSGHQFPNYSSELNVNALLLGDSALYLCASSLARAIHNEQFFGPGTRLTVL.

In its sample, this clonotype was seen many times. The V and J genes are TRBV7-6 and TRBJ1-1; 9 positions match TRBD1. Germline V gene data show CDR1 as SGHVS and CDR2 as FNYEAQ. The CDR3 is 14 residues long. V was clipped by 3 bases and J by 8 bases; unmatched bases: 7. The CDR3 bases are TGTGCCAGCAGCTTCAGAACGGGACAGGGCGAAGCTTTCTTT. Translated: CASSFRTGQGEAFF.

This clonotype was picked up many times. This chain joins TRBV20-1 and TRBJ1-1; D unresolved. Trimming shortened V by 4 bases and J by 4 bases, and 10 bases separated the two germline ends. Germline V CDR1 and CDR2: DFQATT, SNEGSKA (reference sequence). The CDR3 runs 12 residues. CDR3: CSATGYSTEAFF. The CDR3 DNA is TGCAGTGCTACGGGGTACAGCACTGAAGCTTTCTTT.

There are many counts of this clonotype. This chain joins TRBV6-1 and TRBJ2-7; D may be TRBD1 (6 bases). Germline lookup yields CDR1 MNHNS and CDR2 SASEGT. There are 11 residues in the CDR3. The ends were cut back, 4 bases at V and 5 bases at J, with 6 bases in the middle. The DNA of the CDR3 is TGTGCCAGCAGTGCAGGGGACGAGCAGTACTTC. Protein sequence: CASSAGDEQYF.

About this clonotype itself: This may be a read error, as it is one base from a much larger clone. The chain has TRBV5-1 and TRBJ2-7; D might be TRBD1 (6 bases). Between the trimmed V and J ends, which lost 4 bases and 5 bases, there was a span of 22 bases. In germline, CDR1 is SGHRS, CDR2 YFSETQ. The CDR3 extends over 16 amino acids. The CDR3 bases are TGCGCCAGCAGCCTAGGGACACTAAACCCCCAGGACGAGCAGTACTTC. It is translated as CASSLGTLNPQDEQYF.

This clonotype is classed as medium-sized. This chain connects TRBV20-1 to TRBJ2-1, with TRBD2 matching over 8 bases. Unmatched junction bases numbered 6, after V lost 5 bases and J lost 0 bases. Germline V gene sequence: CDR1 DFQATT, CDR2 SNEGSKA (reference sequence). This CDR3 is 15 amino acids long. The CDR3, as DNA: TGCAGTGCTTCTTTAGCGGGGCGCTCCTACAATGAGCAGTTCTTC. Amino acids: CSASLAGRSYNEQFF.

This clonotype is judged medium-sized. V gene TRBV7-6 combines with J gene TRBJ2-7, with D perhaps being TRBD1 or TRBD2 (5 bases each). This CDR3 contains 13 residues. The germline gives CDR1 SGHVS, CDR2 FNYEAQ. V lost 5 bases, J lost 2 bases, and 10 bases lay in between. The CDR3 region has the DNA TGTGCCAGCAGCCGGGGACGGACCTACGAGCAGTACTTC. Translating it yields CASSRGRTYEQYF.

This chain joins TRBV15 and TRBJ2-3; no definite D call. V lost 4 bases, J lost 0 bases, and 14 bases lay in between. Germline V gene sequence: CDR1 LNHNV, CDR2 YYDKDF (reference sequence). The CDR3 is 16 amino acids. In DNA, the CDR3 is TGTGCCACCAGCACCGAACAGAATACTAGCACAGATACGCAGTATTTT. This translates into CATSTEQNTSTDTQYF.

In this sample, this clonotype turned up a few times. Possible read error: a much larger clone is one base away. In DNA form, the CDR3 reads TGCAGTGCTAGTACAGGGGATTATTCCGGGGAGCTGGTTTTT. Translated, it gives CSASTGDYSGELVF. J is TRBJ2-2 and V is TRBV20-1, with TRBD1 identical over 7 bases. The CDR3 is made up of 14 amino acids. CDR1 is DFQATT, CDR2 SNEGSKA, per germline (reference sequence).

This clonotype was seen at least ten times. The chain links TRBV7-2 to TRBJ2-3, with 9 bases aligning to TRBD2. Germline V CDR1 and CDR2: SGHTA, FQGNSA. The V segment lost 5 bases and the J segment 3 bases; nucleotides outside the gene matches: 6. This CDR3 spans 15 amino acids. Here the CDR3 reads CASSPSSGGTDTQYF. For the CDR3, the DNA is TGTGCCAGCAGCCCTAGTAGCGGGGGAACAGATACGCAGTATTTT.